This is a list of T cell receptor beta chains from one sample in a study of shared clonotypes between healthy human individuals. The table came from immunoSEQ multiplex PCR; TCRdb's copy has only in-frame clones and leaves some out. This table has 560,000 or so clones, 96% appearing once. The source material was naive CD8+ T cells sorted from blood. The receptor set was obtained from a woman in her twenties or thirties in good health. CDR3s include the opening cysteine and the closing phenylalanine or tryptophan. The D gene is left open where the match is weak. Size is omitted from some rows. Given values are once, few, many or a class for expanded clones.

.	TRBJ2-7	TRBD1	TRBV11-2	TGTGCCAGCAGCATGAATAATCTCGGGACAGATACGGAGCAGTACTTC	CASSMNNLGTDTEQYF
few	TRBJ1-1	.	TRBV19	TGTGCCAGTAGTATAGGGTCTATGAACACTGAAGCTTTCTTT	CASSIGSMNTEAFF
.	TRBJ2-7	TRBD1	TRBV11-2	TGTGCCAGCAGCAAATTGACAGGGCACTACGAGCAGTACTTC	CASSKLTGHYEQYF
.	TRBJ1-4	.	TRBV28	TGTGCCAGCAGTTTTAGACAGATTAATGAAAAACTGTTTTTT	CASSFRQINEKLFF
.	TRBJ2-5	.	TRBV27	TGTGCCAGCAGTGGGGACGGGAGAGTTGGAGAGACCCAGTACTTC	CASSGDGRVGETQYF
.	TRBJ2-5	TRBD1	TRBV16	TGTGCCAGCAGCCAAAAGACAGGGGTAGTGGAGACCCAGTACTTC	CASSQKTGVVETQYF
.	TRBJ2-1	.	TRBV7-8	TGTGCCAGCAGCCTTAGCGGAGCCCGATACAATGAGCAGTTCTTC	CASSLSGARYNEQFF
.	TRBJ2-2	TRBD2	TRBV25-1	TGTGCCAGCAGTGATTGGGGAGCGGGGGGCACCGGGGAGCTGTTTTTT	CASSDWGAGGTGELFF
.	TRBJ2-5	TRBD2	TRBV10-2	TGCGCCAGCAGTGATTGGGCGGGAGGGCAAGAGACCCAGTACTTC	CASSDWAGGQETQYF
.	TRBJ2-5	.	TRBV7-9	TGTGCCAGCAGCTTCATACCCGGGACTCCTCAAGAGACCCAGTACTTC	CASSFIPGTPQETQYF
.	TRBJ2-1	.	TRBV7-2	TGTGCCAGCAGCTTAGATTTGGGCTACAATGAGCAGTTCTTC	CASSLDLGYNEQFF
.	TRBJ2-7	TRBD2	TRBV5-1	TGCGCCAGCAGCTTGACTAGCGGGGACTCCTACGAGCAGTACTTC	CASSLTSGDSYEQYF
.	TRBJ2-7	TRBD2	TRBV28	TGTGCCAGCAGTTTCCTAGCGGGAAGACTCGGCGAGCAGTACTTC	CASSFLAGRLGEQYF
.	TRBJ1-2	TRBD1	TRBV2	TGTGCCAGCCTATGGACAGGGGACTATGGCTACACCTTC	CASLWTGDYGYTF
.	TRBJ2-2	TRBD2	TRBV7-8	TGTGCCAGCAGCTTTTGGGCTAGCGGGACAAACACCGGGGAGCTGTTTTTT	CASSFWASGTNTGELFF
.	TRBJ2-1	.	TRBV25-1	TGTGCCAGCAGTGAATGGGGCGGGGAAACCAATGAGCAGTTCTTC	CASSEWGGETNEQFF
once	TRBJ2-2	.	TRBV7-9	TGTGCCAGCAGCTCCCCGGGAGTTAACGGGGAGCTGTTTTTT	CASSSPGVNGELFF
.	TRBJ2-1	.	TRBV7-9	TGTGCCAGCAGCGACGCAGTGGGGGAGCAGTTCTTC	CASSDAVGEQFF
.	TRBJ1-5	.	TRBV6-1	TGTGCCAGCAGTGGATGGTGGGGCAATCAGCCCCAGCATTTT	CASSGWWGNQPQHF
.	TRBJ1-1	TRBD1	TRBV4-1	TGCGCCAGCAGCCTCATGGGACCGGGACAGGACCACGCTGAAGCTTTCTTT	CASSLMGPGQDHAEAFF
.	TRBJ2-7	.	TRBV6-6	TGTGCCACCCTGGGGGGTCCCTACGAGCAGTACTTC	CATLGGPYEQYF
.	TRBJ2-7	TRBD2	TRBV27	TGTGCCAGCAGGGAAGCGGGAGGGCCGGTTTACGAGCAGTACTTC	CASREAGGPVYEQYF
.	TRBJ1-1	.	TRBV12-1	TGTGCCAGCAGCACCGACAAAATGAACACTGAAGCTTTCTTT	CASSTDKMNTEAFF
.	TRBJ2-1	TRBD1	TRBV27	TGTGCCAGCAGTTTATACGGGACAGCCGGCTGGGCTGAGCAGTTCTTC	CASSLYGTAGWAEQFF
.	TRBJ1-4	TRBD1	TRBV5-4	TGTGCCATCCGACAGGGGGCTGCAACTAATGAAAAACTGTTTTTT	CAIRQGAATNEKLFF
.	TRBJ2-5	TRBD1	TRBV9	TGTGCCAGCAGCGCCGGACAGGGTTCCGAGACCCAGTACTTC	CASSAGQGSETQYF
once	TRBJ1-1	.	TRBV28	TGTGCCAGCAGCAAAGATATGAACACTGAAGCTTTCTTT	CASSKDMNTEAFF
.	TRBJ1-1	.	TRBV28	TGTGCCAGCAGTTTATCAGCCGAGGGCATGAACACTGAAGCTTTCTTT	CASSLSAEGMNTEAFF
.	TRBJ2-7	TRBD1	TRBV30	TGTGCCTGGAGGGGGACAGGGGGCTACGAGCAGTACTTC	CAWRGTGGYEQYF
once	TRBJ1-2	TRBD1	TRBV7-8	TGTGCCAGCAGCTTAGGGACAGGGGTCTATGGCTACACCTTC	CASSLGTGVYGYTF
.	TRBJ1-1	.	TRBV4-1	TGCGCCAGCAGCCAAGGGTTTGGCACTGAAGCTTTCTTT	CASSQGFGTEAFF
.	TRBJ2-7	TRBD1	TRBV7-9	TGTGCCAGCAGCCCGGGGGACAGGACCTACGAGCAGTACTTC	CASSPGDRTYEQYF
.	TRBJ2-3	.	TRBV20-1	TGCAGTGCTAGGGCCGATACGCAGTATTTT	CSARADTQYF
once	TRBJ2-7	.	TRBV6-5	TGTGCCAGCAGTTACGCCAGAGGATACGAGCAGTACTTC	CASSYARGYEQYF
few	TRBJ1-4	.	TRBV28	TGTGCCAGCAGTTTAGTGGAAAAACTGTTTTTT	CASSLVEKLFF
.	TRBJ2-1	TRBD2	TRBV19	TGTGCCAGTAGCCTGGGACTAGCGGAATACAATGAGCAGTTCTTC	CASSLGLAEYNEQFF
.	TRBJ2-1	.	TRBV5-1	TGCGCCAGCCATTTAGGGACAGGTCCAGCGGGAGCGACCTACAATGAGCAGTTCTTC	CASHLGTGPAGATYNEQFF
.	TRBJ2-3	.	TRBV19	TGTGCCAGTAGCGGGCCAGACCCGGATACGCAGTATTTT	CASSGPDPDTQYF
.	TRBJ2-7	.	TRBV4-1	TGCGCCAGCAGCCAACAGGGTAGCGGCGAGCAGTACTTC	CASSQQGSGEQYF
few	TRBJ2-2	.	TRBV6-1	TGTGCCAGCAGTGAAAACAGGGTGAACACCGGGGAGCTGTTTTTT	CASSENRVNTGELFF
.	TRBJ1-1	TRBD1	TRBV15	TGTGCCACCGGGGACAGGGGTGTGAACACTGAAGCTTTCTTT	CATGDRGVNTEAFF
.	TRBJ2-1	TRBD2	TRBV4-1	TGCGCCAGCAGCCAAGACCTTAAAGCGGGAGGTATATTCGAGCAGTTCTTC	CASSQDLKAGGIFEQFF
.	TRBJ2-1	.	TRBV7-6	TGTGCCAGCAGCTTAGACGGAAGCTCCTACAATGAGCAGTTCTTC	CASSLDGSSYNEQFF
.	TRBJ1-2	.	TRBV25-1	TGTGCCAGCAGTGAATACGTGGGGTCTGGCTACACCTTC	CASSEYVGSGYTF
.	TRBJ2-1	TRBD1	TRBV9	TGTGCCAGCAGCGTCGACAGGGCCAATGAGCAGTTCTTC	CASSVDRANEQFF
.	TRBJ2-1	.	TRBV7-2	TGTGCCAGCAGCCTCTTGGGGAGTAATTACAATGAGCAGTTCTTC	CASSLLGSNYNEQFF
.	TRBJ1-2	TRBD1	TRBV27	TGTGCCAGCAGTTACAGGGGAACTGACTATGGCTACACCTTC	CASSYRGTDYGYTF
.	TRBJ2-7	.	TRBV5-6	TGTGCCAGCAGCCTCCTCGAAAGCTCCTACGAGCAGTACTTC	CASSLLESSYEQYF
.	TRBJ2-7	.	TRBV7-6	TGTGCCAGCAGCCAAGGGACGGTCTCCTACGAGCAGTACTTC	CASSQGTVSYEQYF